These 17 T cell receptor beta chains originate from one sample sequenced in a study of PD-1 blockade in classical Hodgkin lymphoma. No patient escaped relapse after autologous stem cell transplantation, and brentuximab vedotin exposure varied. Generated by immunoSEQ multiplex PCR, the TCRdb table keeps only in-frame clones and is missing some. The sample consists of around 99,000 clones, roughly 81% of them appearing once. The material sequenced was peripheral blood mononuclear cells (PBMCs), taken before the second cycle of nivolumab. These receptors were collected from a human donor with classical Hodgkin lymphoma.

The rearrangement joins TRBV28 to TRBJ2-3, with D uncertain. Germline assignment: CDR1 MDHEN and CDR2 SYDVKM. CDR3 size: 14 residues. The V end was cut by 5 bases, the J end by 6 bases, with 15 bases between. The CDR3 protein is CASSPQALGDTQYF. The CDR3 DNA follows: TGTGCCAGCAGTCCTCAGGCCCTGGGGGATACGCAGTATTTT.

This rearrangement joins TRBV19 to TRBJ1-4, with D unclear. Deletions cut 3 bases from V and 4 bases from J, with 12 bases between. Looked up from germline, CDR1 is LNHDA and CDR2 is SQIVND (reference sequence). The CDR3 is 15 residues long. The chain's CDR3 is CASSIRGPNNEKLFF. The CDR3 DNA reads as TGTGCCAGTAGTATTCGAGGGCCGAATAATGAAAAACTGTTTTTT.

This chain joins TRBV30 and TRBJ1-1; D remains unclear. The CDR3 covers 14 residues. CDR1 and CDR2 (germline): GTSNPN, SVGIG (reference sequence). Trimming took off 3 bases at V and 1 base at J, with 12 bases between the two ends. Here the CDR3 DNA reads TGTGCCTGGAGGGAATCCTGGGGGAACACTGAAGCTTTCTTT. This codes for CAWRESWGNTEAFF.

The rearrangement joins TRBV9 to TRBJ1-3; D remains unclear. The V end was cut by 0 bases, the J end by 0 bases, with 13 bases between. The CDR3 is made up of 17 amino acids. The V gene's germline CDR1 is SGDLS and CDR2 YYNGEE. Here the CDR3 reads CASSVDPTTYSGNTIYF. The CDR3 DNA sequence: TGTGCCAGCAGCGTAGACCCCACCACCTACTCTGGAAACACCATATATTTT. Supplemented by reference TRBV9 and TRBJ1-3, the full variable domain reads DSGVTQTPKHLITATGQRVTLRCSPRSGDLSVYWYQQSLDQGLQFLIQYYNGEERAKGNILERFSAQQFPDLHSELNLSSLELGDSALYFCASSVDPTTYSGNTIYFGEGSWLTVV.

This chain links TRBV2 with TRBJ1-3, with 9 bases fitting TRBD1. Germline V gene sequence: CDR1 SNHLY, CDR2 FYNNEI. V shed 7 bases and J 4 bases; nucleotides not matched to a gene: 5. This CDR3 has 14 residues. CDR3 DNA: TGTGCCAGCAACGGACAGGGGAAGGGAAACACCATATATTTT. The encoded protein is CASNGQGKGNTIYF.

In this sample, this clone turned up once. In DNA, the CDR3 is TGTGCCAGCAGCCCGATATTGGGACAGCGCTACGAGCAGTACTTC. This sequence encodes CASSPILGQRYEQYF. This chain links TRBV7-9 with TRBJ2-7, with 7 bases lining up with TRBD1. Germline V lookup: CDR1 SEHNR, CDR2 FQNEAQ (reference sequence). The CDR3 covers 15 residues. J was trimmed by 3 bases and V by 5 bases; bases with no gene match: 10.

The chain carries TRBV18 and TRBJ2-5; 7 nucleotides agree with TRBD2. The germline CDR1 and CDR2 sequences are KGHSH and LQKENI. The V gene end was trimmed by 5 bases and the J gene end by 2 bases; junction bases not matched to a gene: 2. This CDR3 contains 13 residues. CDR3 sequence: CASSTSEQETQYF. The CDR3 nucleotides read TGTGCCAGCTCAACTAGCGAACAAGAGACCCAGTACTTC.

The chain combines TRBV30 with TRBJ1-5, with D uncertain. CDR1 and CDR2 (germline): GTSNPN, SVGIG (reference sequence). The CDR3 is 14 residues long. Trimming removed 2 bases at V and 4 bases at J, with 12 bases between. The CDR3, as DNA: TGTGCCTGGAGTAAGGCGGCAGGAAATCAGCCCCAGCATTTT. This sequence encodes CAWSKAAGNQPQHF.

This rearrangement joins TRBV18 to TRBJ1-5, with TRBD1 as a possible D gene (5 bases). Trimming stripped 4 bases from V and 7 bases from J, with 20 bases between. This CDR3 is 16 amino acids long. Germline V lookup: CDR1 KGHSH, CDR2 LQKENI. Here the CDR3 DNA reads TGTGCCAGCTCACAATCCCGGCAGGGTTTGGGACAGCCCCAGCATTTT. It encodes CASSQSRQGLGQPQHF.

This clone was detected a few times. The chain joins TRBV7-3 to TRBJ1-2, with D unclear. With 3 bases removed from V and 4 bases from J, the gap between germline ends came to 3 bases. Germline V gene lookup returns CDR1 SGHTA and CDR2 FQGTGA. The CDR3 sequence is 11 residues long. The CDR3 here is CASSFCYGYTF. The CDR3 nucleotides read TGTGCCAGCAGCTTCTGCTATGGCTACACCTTC.

This chain joins TRBV5-1 and TRBJ2-5, with 16 nucleotides matching TRBD2. The CDR3 totals 18 residues. Trimming at V came to 9 bases and at J to 4 bases, leaving 15 bases not matched to a gene. Germline V gene sequence: CDR1 SGHRS, CDR2 YFSETQ. CDR3 coding DNA: TGCGCCACCAGGCCTCCGGGACTAGCGGGAGGGGTGGGAGAGACCCAGTACTTC. Encoded protein: CATRPPGLAGGVGETQYF. Full variable domain (outside the CDR3, taken from reference TRBV5-1 and TRBJ2-5): KAGVTQTPRYLIKTRGQQVTLSCSPISGHRSVSWYQQTPGQGLQFLFEYFSETQRNKGNFPGRFSGRQFSNSRSEMNVSTLELGDSALYLCATRPPGLAGGVGETQYFGPGTRLLVL.

The rearrangement links TRBV7-2 to TRBJ2-7, with TRBD2 matching 11 bases. This CDR3 spans 16 amino acids. Trimming removed 0 bases from V and 3 bases from J; junction bases left unmatched: 4. Germline V CDR1 and CDR2: SGHTA, FQGNSA. DNA of the CDR3: TGTGCCAGCAGCTTAGCGACTAGCGGGACCTACTACGAGCAGTACTTC. Translation gives CASSLATSGTYYEQYF.

This chain joins TRBV30 and TRBJ1-2, with D uncertain. V was cut by 3 bases and J by 2 bases, with 10 bases left in between. Germline assignment: CDR1 GTSNPN and CDR2 SVGIG (reference sequence). This CDR3 has 13 amino acids. The CDR3 sequence is CAWRTDENYGYTF. The DNA of the CDR3 is TGTGCCTGGAGAACTGATGAAAACTATGGCTACACCTTC.

The chain combines TRBV11-2 with TRBJ2-1; perhaps D is TRBD1 or TRBD2 (6 bases each). Germline assignment: CDR1 SGHAT and CDR2 FQNNGV. The CDR3 is made up of 12 amino acids. V shed 0 bases and J shed 10 bases, with 7 bases lying between them. CDR3 sequence: CASSLEGGEQFF. The CDR3 region has the DNA TGTGCCAGCAGCTTAGAAGGGGGGGAGCAGTTCTTC. Complete variable domain (other parts from reference TRBV11-2 and TRBJ2-1): EAGVAQSPRYKIIEKRQSVAFWCNPISGHATLYWYQQILGQGPKLLIQFQNNGVVDDSQLPKDRFSAERLKGVDSTLKIQPAKLEDSAVYLCASSLEGGEQFFGPGTRLTVL.

V gene TRBV4-1 combines with J gene TRBJ2-3; 9 bases agree with TRBD2. V shed 4 bases and J 3 bases; nucleotides not matched to a gene: 14. Germline V lookup: CDR1 MGHRA, CDR2 YSYEKL. This CDR3 has 18 residues. This CDR3 reads CASSRAGGAGGPTDTQYF. The CDR3 DNA sequence: TGCGCCAGCAGCCGGGCGGGGGGGGCGGGAGGTCCGACAGATACGCAGTATTTT.

The chain couples TRBV14 to TRBJ2-7; TRBD2 aligns across 11 bases. The CDR3 totals 15 residues. Trimming at V came to 4 bases and at J to 3 bases, leaving 5 bases not matched to a gene. Germline CDR1 reads SGHDN; CDR2 reads FVKESK. The CDR3 DNA reads TGTGCCAGCAGCCGAGGGACTAGCGGATACTACGAGCAGTACTTC. Amino acid sequence: CASSRGTSGYYEQYF.

This clone was observed a handful of times. V usage is TRBV5-1 and J usage is TRBJ2-7; D may be TRBD1 (6 bases). Germline lookup yields CDR1 SGHRS and CDR2 YFSETQ. The CDR3 consists of 17 residues. The V and J ends lost 0 bases and 0 bases respectively, with 16 bases between them. The CDR3, as DNA: TGCGCCAGCAGCTTGGAAGGGACAAACCGCCGCTCCTACGAGCAGTACTTC. Translation gives CASSLEGTNRRSYEQYF.